This TCR beta chain was retrieved from a study of T cells expressing NK-cell markers. Germline CDR1 is DFQATT and CDR2 is SNEGSKA (reference sequence). The CDR3 is 12 amino acids. TCRdb reprocessed the 5' RACE reads and stores each CDR3 protein as one record, lacking DNA. The sample includes over 200,000 distinct CDR3 sequences. Sequenced material: blood T cells: a sorted CD56 or NKG2C T cell subset, CD4+ or CD8+ T cells, or bulk PBMC T cells (not recorded which). The TCR was taken from a man between 18 and 29 years old in good health. The rearrangement joins TRBV20-1 to TRBJ2-5; TCRdb lists TRBD2, though no DNA is available to test this call. This CDR3 reads CSGGGRGETQYF.